Sequencing of this TCR beta chain was carried out in a study of PD-L1 blockade in urothelial cancer. Overall study: Timepoints chosen for blood analysis were 3 weeks (second dose) and 6 weeks after treatment start. Blood samples had a median of roughly 140,000 T cells. Study findings and constraints: Enhanced expansion of tumor-associated blood clones at 3 weeks characterized durable-benefit patients. When pretreatment blood TCR clonality was below the median, it predicted better survival.

V trimming: 8 bases; J trimming: 8 bases; junction bases outside the gene matches: 3. In germline, CDR1 is SGHVS, CDR2 FNYEAQ. This CDR3 has 12 amino acids. The sample's time point: pretreatment peripheral blood. TCRdb's copy holds only in-frame clones and misses some; the assay was immunoSEQ multiplex PCR. The sample has about 55,000 clones, about 80% seen once. Points on this clone: The antigen is undetermined.

The sample here was PBMCs, taken around atezolizumab (anti-PD-L1) treatment. The receptor was isolated from a man between 45 and 60 years old with urothelial cancer. This sequence joins TRBV7-6 and TRBJ1-6, with 7 bases identical to TRBD1. The chain's CDR3 is CASSTGDSPLHF. The CDR3 region has the DNA TGTGCCAGCTCTACAGGGGATTCACCCCTCCACTTT.